These 25 T cell receptor beta chains came from one sample sequenced in a study of shared clonotypes between healthy human individuals. Data came from immunoSEQ multiplex PCR; TCRdb stores just in-frame clones and leaves some out. The sample includes over 700,000 clones, over 60% of them seen just once. The sample taken for sequencing was memory CD4+ T cells sorted from blood. Subset noted: CD45RA-negative fraction. The receptors come from a woman aged 30 to 39 in good health.

CDR3 sequence reads: CASSIAGLENEQFF. The CDR3 DNA reads TGTGCCAGTAGTATAGCGGGATTGGAAAATGAGCAGTTCTTC. The rearrangement joins TRBV19 to TRBJ2-1; TRBD2 is a possible D gene (5 bases). The CDR3 runs to 14 residues. V was pared by 1 base and J by 7 bases, with 11 bases between. Looked up from germline, CDR1 is LNHDA and CDR2 is SQIVND (reference sequence).

The chain carries TRBV9 and TRBJ2-7; the match to TRBD2 covers 10 bases. The length of the CDR3 is 15 residues. Germline assignment: CDR1 SGDLS and CDR2 YYNGEE. V lost 4 bases, J lost 5 bases, and 9 bases stayed unmatched. CDR3 residues: CASSPRLAGDHEQYF. In DNA form, the CDR3 reads TGTGCCAGCAGCCCCCGGCTAGCGGGAGACCACGAGCAGTACTTC.

V gene TRBV29-1 combines with J gene TRBJ1-4, with TRBD1 matching 7 bases. The V and J ends lost 8 bases and 3 bases, in that order; junction bases with no gene match: 9. The CDR3 is made up of 14 amino acids. CDR1 and CDR2 (germline): SQVTM, ANQGSEA. The CDR3, as DNA: TGCAGCCCCGGCGGGGACAGACCTAATGAAAAACTGTTTTTT. Translation gives CSPGGDRPNEKLFF. The whole variable domain, remainder taken from reference TRBV29-1 and TRBJ1-4, is SAVISQKPSRDICQRGTSLTIQCQVDSQVTMMFWYRQQPGQSLTLIATANQGSEATYESGFVIDKFPISRPNLTFSTLTVSNMSPEDSSIYLCSPGGDRPNEKLFFGSGTQLSVL.

In its sample, this clone was seen once. This likely stems from a read error, as it lies one base from a far larger clone. V gene TRBV30 combines with J gene TRBJ2-3; D may be TRBD2 (6 bases). Germline V lookup: CDR1 GTSNPN, CDR2 SVGIG (reference sequence). This CDR3 comprises 17 residues. The CDR3 here is CDWSTFLSGTKGDTQYF. The CDR3 DNA reads as TGTGACTGGAGTACATTCCTTAGCGGAACTAAGGGAGATACGCAGTATTTT.

The genes are TRBV2 and TRBJ2-7; D remains unclear. Deletions cut 5 bases from V and 0 bases from J, with 17 bases between. CDR1 SNHLY and CDR2 FYNNEI come from the germline V gene. The CDR3 contains 16 residues. The CDR3 DNA reads TGTGCCAGCAGTAGGCCAGACCTAAGAAGCTCCTACGAGCAGTACTTC. Translation: CASSRPDLRSSYEQYF.

The table lists this clone with a count of one. The V gene is TRBV7-2, the J gene TRBJ2-7; D is perhaps TRBD1 (5 bases). Germline CDR1 and CDR2: SGHTA and FQGNSA. V was shortened by 7 bases and J by 0 bases, with 16 bases between the two germline ends. The length of the CDR3 is 15 residues. CDR3 sequence: CASNWGSTGSYEQYF. DNA for the CDR3: TGTGCCAGCAACTGGGGCAGCACGGGCTCCTACGAGCAGTACTTC.

With respect to this clone: Other DNA sequences in the same sample also yield this CDR3. The chain carries TRBV19 and TRBJ1-5; TRBD1 agrees at 7 bases. The germline CDR1 and CDR2 sequences are LNHDA and SQIVND (reference sequence). CDR3 length: 14 residues. The V and J ends lost 6 bases and 4 bases, in that order; junction bases with no gene match: 6. The CDR3 bases are TGTGCCAGTAGCATGGGACAGCTAAATCAGCCCCAGCATTTT. The encoded protein is CASSMGQLNQPQHF.

A single count supports this clone. This rearrangement joins TRBV5-1 to TRBJ1-1; perhaps TRBD1 as D (5 bases). Germline-derived CDR1 and CDR2 are SGHRS and YFSETQ. This CDR3 contains 14 residues. V lost 1 base, J lost 3 bases, and 10 bases lay in between. In nucleotides, the CDR3 is TGCGCCAGCAGCTTGCAGGGCCAGTACACTGAAGCTTTCTTT. Its protein product is CASSLQGQYTEAFF. The whole variable domain, remainder taken from reference TRBV5-1 and TRBJ1-1, is KAGVTQTPRYLIKTRGQQVTLSCSPISGHRSVSWYQQTPGQGLQFLFEYFSETQRNKGNFPGRFSGRQFSNSRSEMNVSTLELGDSALYLCASSLQGQYTEAFFGQGTRLTVV.

As for this clone: A much larger clone sits a single nucleotide away, making a read error possible. The chain is built from TRBV27 and TRBJ2-1; D remains unclear. From germline, CDR1 is MNHEY and CDR2 SMNVEV (reference sequence). There are 11 residues in the CDR3. Trimming shortened V by 3 bases and J by 3 bases, and 0 bases separated the two germline ends. The CDR3 DNA reads TGTGCCAGCAGTTTCTACAATGAGCAGTTCTTC. This gives the protein CASSFYNEQFF.

V is TRBV5-3 and J is TRBJ2-1; 7 nucleotides match TRBD2. TRBV5-3 counts as an open reading frame of uncertain function. This CDR3 region has 17 residues. The V and J ends lost 3 bases and 3 bases, in that order; junction bases with no gene match: 12. CDR3 residues: CARSYHRDYKDYNEQFF. For the CDR3, the DNA is TGTGCCAGAAGCTACCACCGGGACTACAAAGACTACAATGAGCAGTTCTTC.

Many counts were recorded for this clone. The chain couples TRBV28 to TRBJ1-5; D gene unclear. The germline CDR1 and CDR2 sequences are MDHEN and SYDVKM. Trimming left V 3 bases short and J 9 bases short, with 6 bases between. The CDR3 is 11 amino acids. The CDR3 sequence is CASSFSRPQHF. The CDR3 DNA follows: TGTGCCAGCAGTTTCTCACGGCCCCAGCATTTT.

The chain joins TRBV5-1 to TRBJ1-4, with a possible D match to TRBD1 (6 bases). Germline loops: CDR1 SGHRS, CDR2 YFSETQ. CDR3 size: 15 residues. Trimming cost V 3 bases and J 0 bases, with 9 bases left between them. CDR3 sequence (DNA): TGCGCCAGCAGCTCAACAGGGTCAACTAATGAAAAACTGTTTTTT. Translating gives CASSSTGSTNEKLFF.

The chain carries TRBV27 and TRBJ2-1; D not resolved. CDR1 MNHEY and CDR2 SMNVEV come from the germline V gene (reference sequence). CDR3 length equals 15 residues. V was clipped by 1 base and J by 0 bases, with 7 bases between them. The chain's CDR3 is CASSLLPSSYNEQFF. The CDR3 DNA is TGTGCCAGCAGTTTATTGCCGAGCTCCTACAATGAGCAGTTCTTC.

The chain employs TRBV6-5 and TRBJ2-7; D call uncertain. Per the germline V gene, CDR1 is MNHEY and CDR2 is SVGAGI. The length of the CDR3 is 16 residues. V was trimmed by 0 bases and J by 3 bases, leaving 15 bases between them. The CDR3 loop is CASSYSRLNLHYEQYF. The CDR3 DNA is TGTGCCAGCAGTTACTCGCGACTCAACTTGCACTACGAGCAGTACTTC.

The rearrangement links TRBV19 to TRBJ1-5; D unresolved. The CDR3 sequence is 13 residues long. Trimming cost V 3 bases and J 3 bases, with 6 bases left between them. Germline V gene data show CDR1 as LNHDA and CDR2 as SQIVND (reference sequence). The CDR3 protein is CASSMGVNQPQHF. The CDR3 DNA is TGTGCCAGTAGTATGGGAGTCAATCAGCCCCAGCATTTT.

As to this clone: A single base separates this from a much larger clone, so it may be a read error. Additional DNA sequences in this sample encode the identical CDR3. The genes are TRBV6-1 and TRBJ2-1, with D uncertain. Germline V gives CDR1 MNHNS, CDR2 SASEGT. This CDR3 region has 11 residues. Trimming removed 5 bases from V and 3 bases from J, with 2 bases in between. The CDR3 is CASSFYNEQFF. The CDR3 DNA is TGTGCCAGCAGTTTCTACAATGAGCAGTTCTTC.

This rearrangement joins TRBV5-1 to TRBJ1-2, with D maybe TRBD1 (6 bases). Trimming cost V 4 bases and J 3 bases, with 13 bases left between them. Germline CDR1 is SGHRS and CDR2 is YFSETQ. The CDR3 is made up of 14 amino acids. CDR3 residues: CASSLQDSYYGYTF. As DNA, the CDR3 is TGCGCCAGCAGCCTGCAGGACAGCTACTATGGCTACACCTTC.

The V and J genes are TRBV27 and TRBJ2-6; the D is unclear. This CDR3 contains 15 residues. Germline V CDR1 and CDR2: MNHEY, SMNVEV (reference sequence). The V gene lost 2 bases and the J gene lost 0 bases, with 5 bases spanning the gap. The CDR3 spells CASSLDGSGANVLTF. CDR3 nucleotide sequence: TGTGCCAGCAGTTTAGACGGCTCTGGGGCCAACGTCCTGACTTTC.

This clone was recorded a few times. The chain employs TRBV20-1 and TRBJ1-5; D remains unclear. Germline V CDR1 and CDR2: DFQATT, SNEGSKA (reference sequence). The CDR3 loop spans 10 amino acids. The V end lost 6 bases, the J end lost 3 bases, and 3 bases lay between the germline ends. The CDR3, as DNA: TGCAGTGCCGTCAATCAGCCCCAGCATTTT. Encoded protein: CSAVNQPQHF.

This chain links TRBV15 with TRBJ2-1; 16 positions agree with TRBD2. J lost 5 bases, V lost 3 bases, and 4 bases had no gene match. Germline V gives CDR1 LNHNV, CDR2 YYDKDF (reference sequence). This CDR3 contains 17 residues. The chain's CDR3 is CATSRGLAGGPHNEQFF. CDR3 in DNA: TGTGCCACCAGCAGGGGACTAGCGGGAGGGCCCCACAATGAGCAGTTCTTC.

V gene TRBV19 combines with J gene TRBJ2-1; D may match TRBD1 or TRBD2 (6 bases each). CDR1 is LNHDA, CDR2 SQIVND, per germline (reference sequence). V lost 1 base to trimming and J lost 6 bases, with 13 bases between them. The CDR3 has 15 amino acids. CDR3 bases: TGTGCCAGTAGTATAGCGGGGGCGGGAATCAATGAGCAGTTCTTC. Its protein product is CASSIAGAGINEQFF. The variable domain in full, completed from reference TRBV19 and TRBJ2-1, reads DGGITQSPKYLFRKEGQNVTLSCEQNLNHDAMYWYRQDPGQGLRLIYYSQIVNDFQKGDIAEGYSVSREKKESFPLTVTSAQKNPTAFYLCASSIAGAGINEQFFGPGTRLTVL.

CDR3 amino acids: CASSEGSLTGEQYF. In nucleotides, the CDR3 is TGTGCCAGCAGCGAGGGTTCGCTCACAGGGGAGCAGTACTTC. The rearrangement links TRBV9 to TRBJ2-7; a possible D gene is TRBD1 (6 bases). From germline, CDR1 is SGDLS and CDR2 YYNGEE. Trimming removed 3 bases at V and 7 bases at J, with 17 bases between. The CDR3 runs to 14 residues.

The V gene is TRBV18, the J gene TRBJ1-5; D ambiguous. CDR1 is KGHSH, CDR2 LQKENI, per germline. The CDR3 is 14 amino acids. V shed 3 bases and J shed 7 bases, with 13 bases lying between them. CDR3 coding DNA: TGTGCCAGCTCACCGCGAGCGGATAAGCAGCCCCAGCATTTT. Its translation is CASSPRADKQPQHF. Drawing the rest from reference TRBV18 and TRBJ1-5, the complete variable domain is NAGVMQNPRHLVRRRGQEARLRCSPMKGHSHVYWYRQLPEEGLKFMVYLQKENIIDESGMPKERFSAEFPKEGPSILRIQQVVRGDSAAYFCASSPRADKQPQHFGDGTRLSIL.

This chain uses TRBV27 with TRBJ2-1; 8 nucleotides line up with TRBD2. The V gene end was trimmed by 6 bases and the J gene end by 4 bases; junction bases not matched to a gene: 8. The CDR3 runs 15 residues. The germline gives CDR1 MNHEY, CDR2 SMNVEV (reference sequence). CDR3 DNA: TGTGCCAGCAGCTCTCTCCCGGGAGGGTACAATGAGCAGTTCTTC. This codes for CASSSLPGGYNEQFF.

Worth noting for this clone: Other DNA variants within this sample encode the same CDR3. This chain joins TRBV30 and TRBJ1-5, with 10 bases aligning to TRBD1. Germline V lookup: CDR1 GTSNPN, CDR2 SVGIG (reference sequence). The CDR3 totals 13 residues. Trimming cost V 3 bases and J 5 bases; bases outside gene matches: 1. CDR3 in DNA: TGTGCCTGGAGCGGACAGGGGGATCAGCCCCAGCATTTT. Translation: CAWSGQGDQPQHF.